The following is a T cell receptor (beta chain) sequence with its context. Random hexamers primed reverse transcription of about 0.5 to 1 ug RNA. Amplification of TCR beta CDR3 spanned 54 Vbeta and 13 Jbeta via immunoSEQ multiplex PCR. TCRdb re-analysed the immunoSEQ multiplex PCR reads in MiXCR, keeping a single row per CDR3 protein. Of about 290,000 distinct CDR3 sequences in the sample, about 89% are singletons; the top ten hold around 0.18%. In blood CD8+ and CD4+ T cells, TCR beta underwent sequencing. The multiple sclerosis controls were treatment-naive patients affected by stable or active relapsing-remitting disease. Negative isolation was used for CD8+ and CD4+ T cells and FACS enrichment for TEMRA cells. The V gene end was trimmed by 7 bases and the J gene end by 3 bases; junction bases not matched to a gene: 0. The CDR3 sequence is 13 residues long. Germline-derived CDR1 and CDR2 are SGDLS and YYNGEE.

The data are from a study of CD8 T cells in Susac syndrome. Input material: CD8+ T cells from PBMCs. The chain links TRBV9 to TRBJ2-7, with 14 nucleotides matching TRBD2. This receptor was taken from a human donor with multiple sclerosis. The DNA for the CDR3 is TGTGCCAGCGGGACTAGCGGGAGCTACGAGCAGTACTTC. It yields the protein CASGTSGSYEQYF.